The next 2 T cell receptor beta chains were all read from a single sample in a study of vaccination effects on CD4 cells after COVID-19. Sequencing was preceded by expansion of antigen-specific CD4+ T cells with viral peptide pools in the ViraFEST assay. Cultured cells yielded isolated CD4+ T cells after around 10 days. Recipients of the vaccine had no prior SARS-CoV-2 infection and negative nucleocapsid antibodies. Profiled with immunoSEQ multiplex PCR; TCRdb holds only in-frame clones, not every one. This table has about 41,000 clones, roughly 70% appearing once. These receptors lack a known antigen. The sequencing here drew on CD4+ T cells from PBMCs cultured with HCoV-OC43 spike peptides, taken before COVID-19 vaccination. Described subset: HCoV-OC43 spike overlapping peptide pool stimulation. These TCRs come from a human donor who received a COVID-19 vaccine.

This clone was seen more than once but under ten times. The chain carries TRBV4-2 and TRBJ1-5; possible D gene TRBD1, 5 bases. The V end lost 1 base, the J end lost 3 bases, and 16 bases lay between the germline ends. Germline V CDR1 and CDR2: LGHNA, YNFKEQ. The CDR3 extends over 17 amino acids. Written as DNA, the CDR3 is TGTGCCAGCAGCCAAGTCGGCGGCCAGGGTATCAATCAGCCCCAGCATTTT. The encoded protein is CASSQVGGQGINQPQHF.

The chain combines TRBV5-5 with TRBJ1-5; 9 bases match TRBD1. The trim removed 3 bases at V and 4 bases at J, leaving 5 bases unmatched. CDR1 is SGHKS and CDR2 is YYEKEE in the germline V gene (reference sequence). CDR3 length: 15 amino acids. The CDR3 protein is CASSWGTGRNQPQHF. The CDR3 DNA is TGTGCCAGCAGCTGGGGGACAGGGAGAAATCAGCCCCAGCATTTT.